Below, 26 T cell receptor beta chains from the same sample are listed, as sequenced in a study of human thymus T cells. The repertoire was sequenced with immunoSEQ multiplex PCR; TCRdb's copy has only in-frame clones and lacks some. The table records approximately 40,000 clones, approximately 93% of them present only once. Sequencing was done on a sample of blood. The receptor set was obtained from a boy younger than two with a congenital heart defect but otherwise immunologically healthy.

The chain links TRBV4-1 to TRBJ2-7; a possible D gene is TRBD1 (5 bases). CDR1 is MGHRA and CDR2 is YSYEKL in the germline V gene. This CDR3 is 13 amino acids long. V dropped 0 bases and J dropped 2 bases, with 5 bases sitting between them. The CDR3 DNA follows: TGCGCCAGCAGCCAAGACAGGGCCTACGAGCAGTACTTC. Translated: CASSQDRAYEQYF.

The V call is TRBV5-4, the J call TRBJ2-5, with unresolved D. In germline, CDR1 is SGHNT, CDR2 YYREEE (reference sequence). V lost 0 bases to trimming and J lost 2 bases, with 11 bases between them. This CDR3 contains 15 residues. The DNA of the CDR3 is TGTGCCAGCAGCTTGGTCGCTCGTCCTCAAGAGACCCAGTACTTC. Translation: CASSLVARPQETQYF.

The rearrangement uses TRBV4-1 and TRBJ1-2; D unresolved. Germline V lookup: CDR1 MGHRA, CDR2 YSYEKL. This CDR3 spans 13 amino acids. The ends were cut back, 3 bases at V and 8 bases at J, with 13 bases in the middle. The CDR3 reads CASSQGGSRGYTF. Here the CDR3 DNA reads TGCGCCAGCAGCCAGGGAGGCAGCAGAGGCTACACCTTC.

V usage is TRBV7-2 and J usage is TRBJ1-1; the D gene is possibly TRBD1 (6 bases). The germline V gene encodes CDR1 SGHTA and CDR2 FQGNSA. V was trimmed by 5 bases and J by 0 bases, leaving 10 bases between them. The CDR3 consists of 14 residues. For the CDR3, the DNA is TGTGCCAGCAGCCTTAGGGGGATGAACACTGAAGCTTTCTTT. Amino acid sequence: CASSLRGMNTEAFF.

This chain uses TRBV5-1 with TRBJ2-5; TRBD2 matches 9 bases. Germline V gene sequence: CDR1 SGHRS, CDR2 YFSETQ. The CDR3 is made up of 12 amino acids. V dropped 7 bases and J dropped 5; count of bases not matched to a gene: 3. The CDR3 protein is CASRSGGETQYF. The CDR3 DNA is TGCGCCAGCCGGAGCGGGGGGGAGACCCAGTACTTC.

The chain recombines TRBV14 with TRBJ2-2; TRBD1 is a possible D gene (6 bases). Germline-derived CDR1 and CDR2 are SGHDN and FVKESK. This CDR3 is 17 amino acids long. V lost 1 base, J lost 7 bases, and 19 bases lay in between. The CDR3 DNA sequence: TGTGCCAGCAGCCAAGGTCCCCTTTGGGCAGGGGTCGGGGAGCTGTTTTTT. Its protein is CASSQGPLWAGVGELFF. Variable domain in full (rest from reference TRBV14 and TRBJ2-2): EAGVTQFPSHSVIEKGQTVTLRCDPISGHDNLYWYRRVMGKEIKFLLHFVKESKQDESGMPNNRFLAERTGGTYSTLKVQPAELEDSGVYFCASSQGPLWAGVGELFFGEGSRLTVL.

This clone was seen just once. The V and J genes are TRBV6-5 and TRBJ1-2, with 11 bases aligning to TRBD1. Losses at the gene ends were 6 bases for V and 5 bases for J; bases not matched to a gene: 8. CDR3 length equals 15 residues. In germline, CDR1 is MNHEY, CDR2 SVGAGI. CDR3 nucleotide sequence: TGTGCCAGCAGGAGGGACAGGGGGGGGTCTTATGGCTACACCTTC. Its protein product is CASRRDRGGSYGYTF.

This chain connects TRBV18 to TRBJ2-5, with 11 bases matching TRBD1. The CDR3 is 14 amino acids. V trimming: 8 bases; J trimming: 4 bases; junction bases outside the gene matches: 6. Germline loops: CDR1 KGHSH, CDR2 LQKENI. Written as DNA, the CDR3 is TGTGCCAGCCGGACAGGGGGCGCGGGAGAGACCCAGTACTTC. It is translated as CASRTGGAGETQYF.

This sequence joins TRBV19 and TRBJ2-3, with D possibly TRBD2 on 6 matching bases. The V and J ends lost 5 bases and 7 bases respectively, with 22 bases between them. The CDR3 is made up of 16 amino acids. Germline V lookup: CDR1 LNHDA, CDR2 SQIVND (reference sequence). This CDR3 reads CASSLTRTQRLNTQYF. The CDR3 DNA follows: TGTGCCAGTAGTCTGACTAGAACCCAGCGCCTGAATACGCAGTATTTT.

The rearrangement uses TRBV7-2 and TRBJ2-3, with D maybe TRBD2 (7 bases). Germline V gene lookup returns CDR1 SGHTA and CDR2 FQGNSA. V lost 5 bases, J lost 7 bases, and 16 bases lay in between. The CDR3 runs 14 residues. The CDR3 bases are TGTGCCAGCAGCCCGCGGGGGCCGGGGAATACGCAGTATTTT. Translation gives CASSPRGPGNTQYF.

This clone was picked up one time. This chain connects TRBV12-5 to TRBJ2-7, with 8 bases fitting TRBD1. V trimming: 6 bases; J trimming: 8 bases; junction bases outside the gene matches: 15. The CDR3 spans 15 residues. CDR1 is LGHNT and CDR2 is FRNRAP in the germline V gene. Here the CDR3 DNA reads TGTGCTAGTGGCCCCACCGGGACAGGAGGCGTGAAGCAGTACTTC. Translating gives CASGPTGTGGVKQYF. Looking up the rest from reference TRBV12-5 and TRBJ2-7 gives the full variable domain: DARVTQTPRHKVTEMGQEVTMRCQPILGHNTVFWYRQTMMQGLELLAYFRNRAPLDDSGMPKDRFSAEMPDATLATLKIQPSEPRDSAVYFCASGPTGTGGVKQYFGPGTRLTVT.

The V call is TRBV6-6, the J call TRBJ1-6; no firm D call. The CDR3 has 13 residues. Germline V gene lookup returns CDR1 MNHNY and CDR2 SVGAGI (reference sequence). Trimming took off 2 bases at V and 5 bases at J, with 4 bases between the two ends. The CDR3 DNA follows: TGTGCCAGCAGTTACAGGGATAATTCACCCCTCCACTTT. It codes for CASSYRDNSPLHF.

The chain employs TRBV30 and TRBJ1-5; no firm D call. The CDR3 is 14 amino acids. V was cut by 0 bases and J by 0 bases, with 6 bases left in between. The germline V gene has CDR1 GTSNPN and CDR2 SVGIG (reference sequence). The CDR3 loop reads CAWSVGYSNQPQHF. The CDR3 coding sequence is TGTGCCTGGAGTGTAGGGTATAGCAATCAGCCCCAGCATTTT.

The rearrangement joins TRBV10-3 to TRBJ2-3, with a possible D match to TRBD2 (6 bases). CDR3 length: 16 amino acids. CDR1 and CDR2 from the germline V gene are ENHRY and SYGVKD. V lost 4 bases and J lost 0, with 14 bases in between. CDR3 in amino acids: CAISAIPSESTDTQYF. The CDR3 region has the DNA TGTGCCATCAGTGCCATACCTAGCGAGAGCACAGATACGCAGTATTTT.

The V call is TRBV30, the J call TRBJ2-7; D is perhaps TRBD1 or TRBD2 (6 bases each). CDR3 length equals 12 residues. Germline V gene sequence: CDR1 GTSNPN, CDR2 SVGIG (reference sequence). V lost 1 base and J lost 7, with 11 bases in between. For the CDR3, the DNA is TGTGCCTGGAGTGGACGAGGGGGGGAGCAGTACTTC. Translated: CAWSGRGGEQYF.

The gene calls are TRBV6-5 and TRBJ1-2; no firm D call. From germline, CDR1 is MNHEY and CDR2 SVGAGI. The CDR3 is made up of 13 amino acids. V was trimmed by 5 bases and J by 8 bases, leaving 15 bases between them. This CDR3 reads CASSRTVPGGYTF. The CDR3 DNA sequence: TGTGCCAGCAGTCGGACGGTCCCGGGGGGCTACACCTTC.

This rearrangement joins TRBV9 to TRBJ2-7, with D perhaps TRBD2 (6 bases). Trimming took off 0 bases at V and 0 bases at J, with 7 bases between the two ends. Per germline, CDR1 SGDLS and CDR2 YYNGEE. The CDR3 sequence is 14 residues long. The CDR3 sequence is CASSVDGGSYEQYF. The CDR3, as DNA: TGTGCCAGCAGCGTAGACGGGGGCTCCTACGAGCAGTACTTC.

As DNA, the CDR3 is TGTGCCAGCAGTCTAGGGCCACTTACCACTGAAGCTTTCTTT. Translating it yields CASSLGPLTTEAFF. V gene TRBV9 combines with J gene TRBJ1-1; the D is unclear. From germline, CDR1 is SGDLS and CDR2 YYNGEE. The CDR3 loop spans 14 amino acids. V lost 5 bases, J lost 4 bases, and 15 bases lay in between.

The V gene is TRBV28, the J gene TRBJ2-5, with TRBD1 matching over 11 bases. The germline CDR1 and CDR2 sequences are MDHEN and SYDVKM. The CDR3 has 17 residues. V shed 6 bases and J 4 bases; nucleotides not matched to a gene: 13. Written as DNA, the CDR3 is TGTGCCAGCAGAAATGGGTATCGGACAGGGGGCGCAGAGACCCAGTACTTC. Its protein is CASRNGYRTGGAETQYF.

The sample holds one count of this clone. The CDR3 protein is CASSYLGKVTEAFF. CDR3 nucleotides: TGTGCCAGCAGTTACTTGGGAAAGGTCACTGAAGCTTTCTTT. This chain uses TRBV6-5 with TRBJ1-1; D not resolved. Trimming stripped 1 base from V and 4 bases from J, with 10 bases between. The CDR3 sequence is 14 residues long. CDR1 and CDR2 (germline): MNHEY, SVGAGI.

CDR3 bases: TGTGCCAGCAGCGTAGAACGGGGGACCGGGGAGCTGTTTTTT. Translation gives CASSVERGTGELFF. The rearrangement links TRBV9 to TRBJ2-2, with a weak D call TRBD2 (6 bases). The CDR3 spans 14 residues. V shed 0 bases and J shed 5 bases, with 8 bases lying between them. The V gene's germline CDR1 is SGDLS and CDR2 YYNGEE.

J is TRBJ2-5 and V is TRBV7-2; D remains ambiguous. The V and J ends lost 5 bases and 5 bases respectively, with 9 bases between them. Germline V CDR1 and CDR2: SGHTA, FQGNSA. This CDR3 contains 12 residues. CDR3: CASSPQRETQYF. CDR3 sequence (DNA): TGTGCCAGCAGCCCCCAGAGGGAGACCCAGTACTTC.

The chain recombines TRBV11-2 with TRBJ2-5; perhaps TRBD1 as D (6 bases). Trimming stripped 6 bases from V and 4 bases from J, with 9 bases between. Germline V gene sequence: CDR1 SGHAT, CDR2 FQNNGV. This CDR3 has 12 residues. The CDR3: CASRDSSETQYF. CDR3 coding DNA: TGTGCCAGCAGGGACAGCTCAGAGACCCAGTACTTC.

This clone was seen more than once but under ten times. This chain uses TRBV5-1 with TRBJ1-6; D ambiguous. This CDR3 region has 14 residues. CDR1 and CDR2 from the germline V gene are SGHRS and YFSETQ. The V end lost 1 base, the J end lost 4 bases, and 6 bases lay between the germline ends. The CDR3 is CASSLTDYNSPLHF. DNA of the CDR3: TGCGCCAGCAGCTTGACTGATTATAATTCACCCCTCCACTTT.

CDR3 sequence reads: CASSQGRTGGNTIYF. CDR3 DNA sequence: TGCGCCAGCAGCCAAGGCCGGACAGGGGGAAACACCATATATTTT. The chain employs TRBV4-3 and TRBJ1-3, with TRBD1 identical over 8 bases. Per germline, CDR1 LGHNA and CDR2 YSLEER. The V and J ends lost 1 base and 4 bases, in that order; junction bases with no gene match: 3. This CDR3 spans 15 amino acids.

The chain's CDR3 is CASSLTVASNGYTF. CDR3 coding DNA: TGTGCCAGCAGCTTAACCGTCGCGAGTAATGGCTACACCTTC. The rearrangement joins TRBV7-2 to TRBJ1-2, with D unclear. The germline CDR1 and CDR2 sequences are SGHTA and FQGNSA. The CDR3 loop spans 14 amino acids. V was clipped by 2 bases and J by 6 bases, with 13 bases between them.